This TCR beta chain was retrieved from a study of OX40 agonist ivuxolimab in advanced cancers. Study as a whole: The study reported partial responses in three patients: one hepatocellular carcinoma, two cutaneous melanoma. Study-wide results and limits: Fewer expanded clones were found on average in CD4+ than in CD8+ T cells. CD4+ and CD8+ blood T cells expanded clonally by week 6 at 0.1 to 3.0 mg/kg. Part of the nonresponder group also had normalized T-cell clonal expansion that was low.

The CDR3 extends over 14 amino acids. CDR1 is MGHDK, CDR2 SYGVNS, per germline. The V end lost 4 bases, the J end lost 0 bases, and 9 bases lay between the germline ends. About this clone: Its antigen remains unidentified.

The data were produced by immunoSEQ multiplex PCR, yet TCRdb's version contains in-frame clones alone and is incomplete. Found here are about 74,000 clones, approximately 88% of them singletons; the top ten hold roughly 2.1%. The material sequenced was CD4+ or CD8+ T cells sorted from blood, taken in a trial of the OX40 agonist ivuxolimab. The chain carries TRBV25-1 and TRBJ2-5; D not resolved. This sequence was found in an adult with an advanced solid tumor such as melanoma, head and neck, liver or kidney cancer. The CDR3: CASSGVGYQETQYF. CDR3 sequence (DNA): TGTGCCAGCAGTGGGGTGGGGTACCAAGAGACCCAGTACTTC.